This T cell receptor (beta chain) was sequenced for a study of CD8 T cells in ankylosing spondylitis. Remarks on this clonotype: Its specificity is unknown.

The V end lost 1 base, the J end lost 4 bases, and 22 bases lay between the germline ends. The CDR3 spans 17 residues. CDR1 is SQVTM and CDR2 is ANQGSEA in the germline V gene. Study-wide results and limits: Roughly eight highly homologous variants made up a TCR beta motif that seemed to typify ankylosing spondylitis blood. Within matched ankylosing spondylitis synovial fluid, disease-linked clones were reportedly significantly enriched. Some of the motif variants had earlier been found in reactive arthritis patients' fluid and blood.

For TCR beta, libraries came from quantitative 5'-RACE with molecular barcodes. TCRdb analysed the 5' RACE reads with MiXCR anew, one entry per CDR3 protein. The sample lists 100,000 to 150,000 distinct CDR3 sequences, approximately 17% occurring once. Sequenced sample: blood, either unsorted or a sorted T cell fraction (not recorded which). The TCR was taken from a male donor with ankylosing spondylitis. The chain couples TRBV29-1 to TRBJ1-2; D is possibly TRBD1 (6 bases). CDR3 residues: CSVEGRQERWFGYGYTF. The CDR3 coding sequence is TGCAGCGTTGAAGGACGACAGGAACGGTGGTTCGGCTATGGCTACACCTTC.